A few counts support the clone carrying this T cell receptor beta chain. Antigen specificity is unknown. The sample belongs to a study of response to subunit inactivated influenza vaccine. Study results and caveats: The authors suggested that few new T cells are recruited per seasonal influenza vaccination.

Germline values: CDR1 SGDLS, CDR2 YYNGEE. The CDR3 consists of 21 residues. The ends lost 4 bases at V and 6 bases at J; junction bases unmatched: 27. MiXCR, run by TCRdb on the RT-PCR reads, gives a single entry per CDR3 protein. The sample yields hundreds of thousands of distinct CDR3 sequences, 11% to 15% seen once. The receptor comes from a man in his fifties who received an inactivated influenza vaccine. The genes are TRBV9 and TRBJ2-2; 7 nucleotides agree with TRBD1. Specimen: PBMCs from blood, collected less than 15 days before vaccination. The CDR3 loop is CASSPRSRGLGNRGLAGELFF. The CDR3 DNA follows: TGTGCCAGCAGCCCACGAAGCCGAGGTCTTGGAAACAGGGGATTAGCCGGGGAGCTGTTTTTT.